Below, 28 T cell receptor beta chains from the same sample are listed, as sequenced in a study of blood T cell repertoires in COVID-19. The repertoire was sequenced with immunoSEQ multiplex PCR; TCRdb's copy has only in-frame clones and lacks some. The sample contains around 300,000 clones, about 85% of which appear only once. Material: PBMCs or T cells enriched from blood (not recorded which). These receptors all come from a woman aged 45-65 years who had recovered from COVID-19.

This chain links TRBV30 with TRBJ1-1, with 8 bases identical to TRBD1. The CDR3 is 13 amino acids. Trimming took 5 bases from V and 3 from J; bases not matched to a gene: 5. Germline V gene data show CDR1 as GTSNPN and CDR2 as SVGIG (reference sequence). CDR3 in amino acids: CAWGQGGDTEAFF. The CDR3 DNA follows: TGTGCCTGGGGACAGGGTGGGGACACTGAAGCTTTCTTT.

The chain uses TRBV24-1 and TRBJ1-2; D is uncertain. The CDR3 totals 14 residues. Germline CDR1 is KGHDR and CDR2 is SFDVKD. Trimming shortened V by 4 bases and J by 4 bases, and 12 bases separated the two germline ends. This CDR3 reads CATSDHTIPYGYTF. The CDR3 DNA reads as TGTGCCACCAGTGACCACACCATACCCTATGGCTACACCTTC.

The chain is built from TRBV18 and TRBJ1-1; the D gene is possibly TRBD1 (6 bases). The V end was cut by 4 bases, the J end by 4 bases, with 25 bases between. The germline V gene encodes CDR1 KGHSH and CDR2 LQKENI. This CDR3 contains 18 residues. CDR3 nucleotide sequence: TGTGCCAGCTCACGGGTCCGGGCCGGGGTTGAGGGGGTCACTGAAGCTTTCTTT. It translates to CASSRVRAGVEGVTEAFF.

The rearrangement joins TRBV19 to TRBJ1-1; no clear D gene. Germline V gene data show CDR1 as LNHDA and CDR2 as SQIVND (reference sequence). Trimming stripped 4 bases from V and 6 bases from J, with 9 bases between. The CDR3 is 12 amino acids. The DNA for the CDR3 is TGTGCCAGTAGTACGAGAGGATCTGAAGCTTTCTTT. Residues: CASSTRGSEAFF.

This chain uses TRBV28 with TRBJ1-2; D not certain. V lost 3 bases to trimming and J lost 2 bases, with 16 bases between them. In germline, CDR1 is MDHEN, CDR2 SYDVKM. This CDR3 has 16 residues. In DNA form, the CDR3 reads TGTGCCAGCAGTTTCTCAGGCTCGGTACAGAACTATGGCTACACCTTC. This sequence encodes CASSFSGSVQNYGYTF.

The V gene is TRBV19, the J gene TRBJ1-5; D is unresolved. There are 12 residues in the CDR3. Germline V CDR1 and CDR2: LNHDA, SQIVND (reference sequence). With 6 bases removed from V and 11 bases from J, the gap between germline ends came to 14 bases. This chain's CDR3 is CASSNRGGTQHF. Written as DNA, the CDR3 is TGTGCCAGTAGCAATCGCGGTGGTACCCAGCATTTT.

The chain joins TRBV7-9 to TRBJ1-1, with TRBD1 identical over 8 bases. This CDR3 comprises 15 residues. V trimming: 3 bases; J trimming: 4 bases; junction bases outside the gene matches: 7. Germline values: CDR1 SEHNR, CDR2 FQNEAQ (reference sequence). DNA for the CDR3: TGTGCCAGCAGCTTGTCAGGGGGCAGCGTCACTGAAGCTTTCTTT. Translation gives CASSLSGGSVTEAFF.

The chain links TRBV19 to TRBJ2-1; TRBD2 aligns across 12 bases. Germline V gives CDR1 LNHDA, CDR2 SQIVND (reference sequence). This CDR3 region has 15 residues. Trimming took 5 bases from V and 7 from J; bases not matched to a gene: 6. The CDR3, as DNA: TGTGCCAGTAGTTTAAATCTAGCGGGGGGGAATGAGCAGTTCTTC. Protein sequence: CASSLNLAGGNEQFF. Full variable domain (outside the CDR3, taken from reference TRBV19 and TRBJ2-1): DGGITQSPKYLFRKEGQNVTLSCEQNLNHDAMYWYRQDPGQGLRLIYYSQIVNDFQKGDIAEGYSVSREKKESFPLTVTSAQKNPTAFYLCASSLNLAGGNEQFFGPGTRLTVL.

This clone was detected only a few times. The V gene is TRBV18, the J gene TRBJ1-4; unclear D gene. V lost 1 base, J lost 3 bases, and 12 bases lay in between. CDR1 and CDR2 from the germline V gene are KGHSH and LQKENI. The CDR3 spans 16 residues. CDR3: CASSPHPTVANEKLFF. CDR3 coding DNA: TGTGCCAGCTCACCACACCCCACGGTTGCTAATGAAAAACTGTTTTTT.

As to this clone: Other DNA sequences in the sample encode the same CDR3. Here the CDR3 DNA reads TGTGCCAGCAGCTTCGGGAATAACTATGGCTACACCTTC. This sequence encodes CASSFGNNYGYTF. The rearrangement links TRBV7-9 to TRBJ1-2; D is unclear. The V gene's germline CDR1 is SEHNR and CDR2 FQNEAQ (reference sequence). Trimming stripped 3 bases from V and 1 base from J, with 6 bases between. The CDR3 totals 13 residues.

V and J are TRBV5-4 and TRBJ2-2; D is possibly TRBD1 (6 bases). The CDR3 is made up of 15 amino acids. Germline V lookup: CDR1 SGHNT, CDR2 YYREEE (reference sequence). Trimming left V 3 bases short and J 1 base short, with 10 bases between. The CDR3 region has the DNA TGTGCCAGCAGCTCTCTCAGGGGGAACACCGGGGAGCTGTTTTTT. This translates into CASSSLRGNTGELFF.

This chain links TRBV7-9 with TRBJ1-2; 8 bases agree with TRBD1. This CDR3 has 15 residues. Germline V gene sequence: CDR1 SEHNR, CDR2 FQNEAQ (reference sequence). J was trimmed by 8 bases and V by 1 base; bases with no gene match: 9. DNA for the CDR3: TGTGCCAGCAGCTTAGGAGGACAGGGTTCCCGCGGCTACACCTTC. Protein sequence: CASSLGGQGSRGYTF. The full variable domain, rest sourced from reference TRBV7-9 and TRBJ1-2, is DTGVSQNPRHKITKRGQNVTFRCDPISEHNRLYWYRQTLGQGPEFLTYFQNEAQLEKSRLLSDRFSAERPKGSFSTLEIQRTEQGDSAMYLCASSLGGQGSRGYTFGSGTRLTVV.

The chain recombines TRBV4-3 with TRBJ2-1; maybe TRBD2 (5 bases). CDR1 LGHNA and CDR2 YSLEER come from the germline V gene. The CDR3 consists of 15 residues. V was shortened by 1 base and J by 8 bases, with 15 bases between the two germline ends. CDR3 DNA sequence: TGCGCCAGCAGCCAAGCCGGGATCTCTACCCATGAGCAGTTCTTC. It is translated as CASSQAGISTHEQFF.

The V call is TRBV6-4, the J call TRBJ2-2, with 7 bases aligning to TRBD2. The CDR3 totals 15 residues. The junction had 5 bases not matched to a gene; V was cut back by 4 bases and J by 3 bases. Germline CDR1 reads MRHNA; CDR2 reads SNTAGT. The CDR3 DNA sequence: TGTGCCAGCAGTGCACTAGCGACGCACACCGGGGAGCTGTTTTTT. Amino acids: CASSALATHTGELFF.

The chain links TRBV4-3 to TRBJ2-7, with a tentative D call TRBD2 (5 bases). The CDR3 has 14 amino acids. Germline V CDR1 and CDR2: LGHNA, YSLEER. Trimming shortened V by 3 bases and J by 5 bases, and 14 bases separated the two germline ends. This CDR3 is CASSHTGIAHEQYF. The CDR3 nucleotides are TGCGCCAGCAGCCACACCGGGATTGCCCACGAGCAGTACTTC.

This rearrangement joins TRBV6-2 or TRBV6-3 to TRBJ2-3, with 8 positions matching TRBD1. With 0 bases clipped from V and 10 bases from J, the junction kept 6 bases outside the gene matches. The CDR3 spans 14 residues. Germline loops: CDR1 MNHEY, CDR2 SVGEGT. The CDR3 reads CASSYSGQAHSQYF. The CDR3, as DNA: TGTGCCAGCAGTTACTCGGGACAGGCCCATTCGCAGTATTTT.

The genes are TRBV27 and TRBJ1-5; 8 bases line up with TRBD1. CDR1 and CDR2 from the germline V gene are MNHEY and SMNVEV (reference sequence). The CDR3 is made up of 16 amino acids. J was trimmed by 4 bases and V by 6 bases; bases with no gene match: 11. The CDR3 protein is CASSPLGQGGNQPQHF. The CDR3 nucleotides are TGTGCCAGCAGCCCTCTCGGACAGGGCGGGAATCAGCCCCAGCATTTT.

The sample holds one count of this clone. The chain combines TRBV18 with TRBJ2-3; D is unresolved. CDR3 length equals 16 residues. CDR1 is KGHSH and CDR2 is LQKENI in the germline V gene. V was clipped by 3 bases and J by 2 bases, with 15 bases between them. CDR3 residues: CASSPRLVGSTDTQYF. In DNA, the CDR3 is TGTGCCAGCTCACCTAGGTTAGTGGGCTCCACAGATACGCAGTATTTT.

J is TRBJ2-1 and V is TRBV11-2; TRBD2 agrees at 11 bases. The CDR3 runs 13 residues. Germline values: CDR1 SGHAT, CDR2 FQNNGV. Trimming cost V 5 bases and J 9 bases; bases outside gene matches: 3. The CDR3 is CASSTGLAAEQFF. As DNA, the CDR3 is TGTGCCAGCAGCACGGGACTAGCGGCTGAGCAGTTCTTC.

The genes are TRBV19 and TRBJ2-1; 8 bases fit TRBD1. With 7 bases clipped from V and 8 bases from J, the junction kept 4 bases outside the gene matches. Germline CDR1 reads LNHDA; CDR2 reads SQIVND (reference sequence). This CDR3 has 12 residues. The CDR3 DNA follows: TGTGCCAGTACCCAGGGGGCCCATGAGCAGTTCTTC. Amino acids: CASTQGAHEQFF.

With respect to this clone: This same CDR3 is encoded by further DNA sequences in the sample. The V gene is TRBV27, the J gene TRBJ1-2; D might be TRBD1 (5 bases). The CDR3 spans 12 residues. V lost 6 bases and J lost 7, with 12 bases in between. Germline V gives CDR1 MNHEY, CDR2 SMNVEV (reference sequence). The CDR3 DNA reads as TGTGCCAGCAGCGCGGGGAGGGGTGGCTACACCTTC. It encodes CASSAGRGGYTF.

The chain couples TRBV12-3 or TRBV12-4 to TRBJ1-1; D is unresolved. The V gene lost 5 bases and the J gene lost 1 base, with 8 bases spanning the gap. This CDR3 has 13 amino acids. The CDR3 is CASSGGENTEAFF. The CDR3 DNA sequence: TGTGCCAGCAGTGGCGGGGAGAACACTGAAGCTTTCTTT.

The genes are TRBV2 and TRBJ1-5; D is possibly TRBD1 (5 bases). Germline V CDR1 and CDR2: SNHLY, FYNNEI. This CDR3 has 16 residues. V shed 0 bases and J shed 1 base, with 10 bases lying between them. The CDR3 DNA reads TGTGCCAGCAGTGAAGCGGGGCGTGGGAGCAATCAGCCCCAGCATTTT. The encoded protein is CASSEAGRGSNQPQHF. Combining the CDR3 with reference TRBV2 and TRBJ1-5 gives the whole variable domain EPEVTQTPSHQVTQMGQEVILRCVPISNHLYFYWYRQILGQKVEFLVSFYNNEISEKSEIFDDQFSVERPDGSNFTLKIRSTKLEDSAMYFCASSEAGRGSNQPQHFGDGTRLSIL.

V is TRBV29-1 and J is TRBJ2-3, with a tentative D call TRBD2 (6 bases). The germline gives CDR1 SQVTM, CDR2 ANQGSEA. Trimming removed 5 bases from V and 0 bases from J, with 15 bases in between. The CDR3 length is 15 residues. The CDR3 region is CSVKRLDLSTDTQYF. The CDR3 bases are TGCAGCGTTAAACGACTAGACTTAAGCACAGATACGCAGTATTTT.

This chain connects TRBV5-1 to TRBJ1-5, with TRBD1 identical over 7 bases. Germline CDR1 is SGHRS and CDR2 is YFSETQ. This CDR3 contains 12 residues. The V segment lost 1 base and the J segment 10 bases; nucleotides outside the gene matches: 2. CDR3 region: CASSLTGEPQHF. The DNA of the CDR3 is TGCGCCAGCAGCTTGACAGGGGAACCCCAGCATTTT.

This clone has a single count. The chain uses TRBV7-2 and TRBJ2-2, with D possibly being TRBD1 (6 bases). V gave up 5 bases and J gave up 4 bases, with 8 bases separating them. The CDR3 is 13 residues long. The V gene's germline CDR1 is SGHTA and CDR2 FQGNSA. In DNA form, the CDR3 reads TGTGCCAGCAGCCAACAGGGCACCGGGGAGCTGTTTTTT. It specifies CASSQQGTGELFF.

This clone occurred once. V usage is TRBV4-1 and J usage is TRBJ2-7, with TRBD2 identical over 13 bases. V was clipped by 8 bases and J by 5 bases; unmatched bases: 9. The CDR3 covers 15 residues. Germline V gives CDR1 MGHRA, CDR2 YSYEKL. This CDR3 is CASGGTSGVRDEQYF. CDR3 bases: TGCGCCAGCGGGGGGACTAGCGGGGTACGGGACGAGCAGTACTTC.

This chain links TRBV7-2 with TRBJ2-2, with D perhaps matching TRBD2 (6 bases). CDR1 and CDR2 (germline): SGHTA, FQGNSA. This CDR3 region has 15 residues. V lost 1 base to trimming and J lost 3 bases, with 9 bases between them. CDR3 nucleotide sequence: TGTGCCAGCAGCTTAGGGGGCGGGGACACCGGGGAGCTGTTTTTT. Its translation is CASSLGGGDTGELFF.